Shown below are 21 T cell receptor beta chains from a single sample sequenced in a study of shared clonotypes between healthy human individuals. CD8 cells classed as naive were CD45RO-negative and positively selected for CCR7, excluding terminally differentiated effector memory CD45RA+ cells. TCRdb keeps only in-frame clones here, not all; method: immunoSEQ multiplex PCR. The profile shows roughly 810,000 clones, about 96% of them singletons. The sample comprised naive CD8+ T cells sorted from blood. These receptors came from a young man in good health.

The chain joins TRBV10-2 to TRBJ2-7; no firm D call. In germline, CDR1 is WSHSY, CDR2 SAAADI. This CDR3 is 13 amino acids long. Trimming pared 8 bases from V and 0 bases from J, leaving 11 bases between. The CDR3 here is CASSHEPSYEQYF. The CDR3 bases are TGCGCCAGCTCACACGAACCCTCCTACGAGCAGTACTTC.

The genes are TRBV29-1 and TRBJ2-5, with 12 bases identical to TRBD2. J was trimmed by 5 bases and V by 3 bases; bases with no gene match: 4. The length of the CDR3 is 14 residues. Germline CDR1 reads SQVTM; CDR2 reads ANQGSEA. CDR3 sequence (DNA): TGCAGCGTTGACGGACTAGCGGGATTCGAGACCCAGTACTTC. This translates into CSVDGLAGFETQYF.

This clone was recorded once. V and J are TRBV28 and TRBJ2-7; tentatively, D is TRBD1 (6 bases). Trimming pared 2 bases from V and 3 bases from J, leaving 11 bases between. The CDR3 loop spans 14 amino acids. Germline CDR1 and CDR2: MDHEN and SYDVKM. CDR3 nucleotides: TGTGCCAGCAGTTTAACAGGGAATCGCTACGAGCAGTACTTC. Translating it yields CASSLTGNRYEQYF.

The V gene is TRBV7-3, the J gene TRBJ2-1, with 9 bases fitting TRBD2. Germline V gene data show CDR1 as SGHTA and CDR2 as FQGTGA. V was pared by 5 bases and J by 6 bases, with 17 bases of the junction left unmatched. The CDR3 spans 18 residues. CDR3 DNA: TGTGCCAGCAGCCCGAATCCAGGGGCGGGAGGGCGCCTCAATGAGCAGTTCTTC. Its translation: CASSPNPGAGGRLNEQFF. Supplemented by reference TRBV7-3 and TRBJ2-1, the full variable domain reads GAGVSQTPSNKVTEKGKYVELRCDPISGHTALYWYRQSLGQGPEFLIYFQGTGAADDSGLPNDRFFAVRPEGSVSTLKIQRTERGDSAVYLCASSPNPGAGGRLNEQFFGPGTRLTVL.

The V and J genes are TRBV27 and TRBJ2-7, with 8 bases matching TRBD2. Germline V lookup: CDR1 MNHEY, CDR2 SMNVEV (reference sequence). The CDR3 contains 17 residues. Losses at the gene ends were 4 bases for V and 0 bases for J; bases not matched to a gene: 11. Written as DNA, the CDR3 is TGTGCCAGCAGTTCCTGGACTAGCCGTAAAAGCTCCTACGAGCAGTACTTC. Translated: CASSSWTSRKSSYEQYF.

The chain is built from TRBV29-1 and TRBJ2-1, with unresolved D. CDR3 length: 11 residues. V was shortened by 8 bases and J by 4 bases, with 9 bases between the two germline ends. The V gene's germline CDR1 is SQVTM and CDR2 ANQGSEA. CDR3 DNA sequence: TGCAGCTCCATATGGTACAATGAGCAGTTCTTC. Its translation: CSSIWYNEQFF.

CDR3 residues: CASRSRGDEQFF. Here the CDR3 DNA reads TGTGCCAGCAGGTCTAGGGGGGATGAGCAGTTCTTC. The chain employs TRBV5-4 and TRBJ2-1; D is tentatively TRBD1 or TRBD2 (6 bases each). The germline V and J ends were trimmed by 5 bases and 8 bases, with 11 bases remaining between them. This CDR3 contains 12 residues. Germline CDR1 reads SGHNT; CDR2 reads YYREEE (reference sequence).

CDR3 in DNA: TGCGCCAGCAGCCAAGTCGGAGCGACCCAGTACTTC. It yields the protein CASSQVGATQYF. The genes are TRBV4-1 and TRBJ2-5; D ambiguous. The germline V and J ends were trimmed by 1 base and 7 bases, with 7 bases remaining between them. Germline loops: CDR1 MGHRA, CDR2 YSYEKL. CDR3 length: 12 residues.

CDR3 sequence: CASSPPRVSYNEQFF. CDR3 sequence (DNA): TGTGCCAGCAGCCCGCCTAGGGTCTCCTACAATGAGCAGTTCTTC. The chain has TRBV7-9 and TRBJ2-1; D is unresolved. Germline CDR1 SEHNR, CDR2 FQNEAQ (reference sequence). V was trimmed by 5 bases and J by 0 bases, leaving 11 bases between them. The CDR3 totals 15 residues.

This chain uses TRBV7-8 with TRBJ2-7; D is perhaps TRBD2 (6 bases). The V gene's germline CDR1 is SGHVS and CDR2 FQNEAQ. V lost 2 bases and J lost 7, with 27 bases in between. There are 18 residues in the CDR3. CDR3 protein: CASSLKSPTSIHTWEQYF. In DNA, the CDR3 is TGTGCCAGCAGCTTAAAATCCCCTACTAGCATACATACCTGGGAGCAGTACTTC.

The chain links TRBV11-2 to TRBJ2-3; 9 nucleotides agree with TRBD1. Germline assignment: CDR1 SGHAT and CDR2 FQNNGV. The CDR3 covers 17 residues. V shed 1 base, J shed 1 base, and the junction held 6 bases outside the gene matches. Here the CDR3 reads CASSLGRTGAGTDTQYF. The CDR3 DNA reads TGTGCCAGCAGCTTAGGCCGGACAGGGGCGGGCACAGATACGCAGTATTTT. The complete variable domain, with remaining parts taken from reference TRBV11-2 and TRBJ2-3, reads EAGVAQSPRYKIIEKRQSVAFWCNPISGHATLYWYQQILGQGPKLLIQFQNNGVVDDSQLPKDRFSAERLKGVDSTLKIQPAKLEDSAVYLCASSLGRTGAGTDTQYFGPGTRLTVL.

The V and J genes are TRBV7-8 and TRBJ2-7; D perhaps matches TRBD2 (5 bases). This CDR3 is 13 amino acids long. CDR1 and CDR2 from the germline V gene are SGHVS and FQNEAQ. V lost 3 bases and J lost 3, with 9 bases in between. CDR3 amino acids: CASSFGLVYEQYF. In DNA, the CDR3 is TGTGCCAGCAGCTTTGGACTGGTCTACGAGCAGTACTTC. The whole variable domain, filled in from reference TRBV7-8 and TRBJ2-7, reads GAGVSQSPRYKVAKRGQDVALRCDPISGHVSLFWYQQALGQGPEFLTYFQNEAQLDKSGLPSDRFFAERPEGSVSTLKIQRTQQEDSAVYLCASSFGLVYEQYFGPGTRLTVT.

The chain is built from TRBV6-4 and TRBJ2-1, with 8 bases lining up with TRBD2. V was clipped by 3 bases and J by 4 bases; unmatched bases: 8. Germline V gene data show CDR1 as MRHNA and CDR2 as SNTAGT. This CDR3 comprises 16 residues. CDR3 in amino acids: CASSEGTRRIYNEQFF. The CDR3 region has the DNA TGTGCCAGCAGTGAGGGGACTAGACGTATTTACAATGAGCAGTTCTTC.

Comments on this clone: Other DNA sequences in this specimen translate into the identical CDR3. This chain joins TRBV19 and TRBJ2-7; 12 bases match TRBD2. The CDR3 totals 14 residues. V was pared by 2 bases and J by 6 bases, with 2 bases of the junction left unmatched. CDR1 and CDR2 from the germline V gene are LNHDA and SQIVND (reference sequence). CDR3 in DNA: TGTGCCAGTAGTATACTAGCGGGAGGGGGCGAGCAGTACTTC. Amino acid sequence: CASSILAGGGEQYF.

The V and J genes are TRBV6-5 and TRBJ2-7; 8 nucleotides match TRBD2. The CDR3 spans 15 residues. Trimming took 0 bases from V and 7 from J; bases not matched to a gene: 8. Germline V gene sequence: CDR1 MNHEY, CDR2 SVGAGI. This chain's CDR3 is CASSYSSGRVVEQYF. The CDR3 DNA follows: TGTGCCAGCAGTTACTCGTCCGGGAGGGTGGTGGAGCAGTACTTC.

This chain uses TRBV29-1 with TRBJ2-3; 7 bases agree with TRBD1. The J segment lost 4 bases and the V segment lost 0 bases, leaving 7 bases of the junction unmatched. This CDR3 comprises 15 residues. From germline, CDR1 is SQVTM and CDR2 ANQGSEA. This chain's CDR3 is CSVEDRGGLPDTQYF. Written as DNA, the CDR3 is TGCAGCGTTGAAGATCGAGGGGGCTTGCCAGATACGCAGTATTTT.

The rearrangement links TRBV5-6 to TRBJ2-7, with TRBD2 matching over 10 bases. Germline CDR1 SGHDT, CDR2 YYEEEE. Losses at the gene ends were 0 bases for V and 1 base for J; bases not matched to a gene: 7. The CDR3 loop spans 17 amino acids. CDR3 sequence (DNA): TGTGCCAGCAGCTTGGGGCCCGCTAGCGGGGGTTCCTACGAGCAGTACTTC. Translated: CASSLGPASGGSYEQYF. The variable domain in full, completed from reference TRBV5-6 and TRBJ2-7, reads DAGVTQSPTHLIKTRGQQVTLRCSPKSGHDTVSWYQQALGQGPQFIFQYYEEEERQRGNFPDRFSGHQFPNYSSELNVNALLLGDSALYLCASSLGPASGGSYEQYFGPGTRLTVT.

V usage is TRBV11-2 and J usage is TRBJ2-2; tentatively, D is TRBD1 (6 bases). The CDR3 is 17 residues long. Looked up from germline, CDR1 is SGHAT and CDR2 is FQNNGV. Deletions cut 7 bases from V and 4 bases from J, with 22 bases between. The CDR3 DNA sequence: TGTGCCAGCACTATGATAGGGGGACGTTCCGCCACCGGGGAGCTGTTTTTT. Protein: CASTMIGGRSATGELFF.

CDR3 amino acids: CASSPPGTGRYEQYF. CDR3 DNA sequence: TGCGCCAGCAGTCCTCCCGGGACAGGGAGGTACGAGCAGTACTTC. The V and J genes are TRBV5-1 and TRBJ2-7; 9 nucleotides line up with TRBD1. Germline CDR1 SGHRS, CDR2 YFSETQ. CDR3 length equals 15 residues. With 5 bases clipped from V and 4 bases from J, the junction kept 10 bases outside the gene matches.

The chain carries TRBV6-1 and TRBJ2-7; 9 nucleotides agree with TRBD1. V was pared by 7 bases and J by 0 bases, with 4 bases of the junction left unmatched. Germline CDR1 reads MNHNS; CDR2 reads SASEGT. The CDR3 runs to 14 residues. CDR3 DNA sequence: TGTGCCAGCAACGACAGGGGGTACTCCTACGAGCAGTACTTC. Translation: CASNDRGYSYEQYF.

Only one count was recorded for this clone. This rearrangement joins TRBV27 to TRBJ2-3, with 7 bases matching TRBD2. The germline CDR1 and CDR2 sequences are MNHEY and SMNVEV (reference sequence). V lost 2 bases to trimming and J lost 3 bases; unmatched junction nucleotides: 2. The CDR3 has 14 residues. The CDR3 sequence is CASSLAGATDTQYF. The CDR3 DNA follows: TGTGCCAGCAGTTTAGCGGGAGCAACAGATACGCAGTATTTT.